This TCR beta chain was sequenced during a study of blood T cell repertoires in COVID-19. For the study at large: T cells, B-cell-depleted T cells, or PBMCs provided the cDNA or gDNA that served as material.

With 4 bases clipped from V and 6 bases from J, the junction kept 11 bases outside the gene matches. This CDR3 has 16 residues. CDR1 and CDR2 (germline): MNHEY, SMNVEV (reference sequence). The authors' processing: Estimated nucleated cell counts came from reference gene primer amplification. Some clones are missing from TCRdb's copy, which holds only in-frame ones; the method was immunoSEQ multiplex PCR. Clonal size and the V and J genes are those of that table, whereas D and trimming came from the DNA. The repertoire holds more than 300,000 clones, with around 87% as singletons. Followed over time, Seattle patients had been enrolled while infection was active.

This receptor was obtained from a woman aged 25 to 39 with COVID-19, enrolled during active disease. Sequences were obtained from peripheral blood. The chain employs TRBV27 and TRBJ2-2; TRBD2 matches 7 bases. The CDR3 nucleotides are TGTGCCAGCAGTTCCTCCGGACTAGGGGACCCCGGGGAGCTGTTTTTT. Translating it yields CASSSSGLGDPGELFF.